Below, 12 T cell receptor beta chains from the same sample are listed, as sequenced in a study of CD8 T cells in Susac syndrome. It was with random hexamers that about 0.45 to 1 ug RNA was reverse transcribed. TCRdb ran MiXCR on the immunoSEQ multiplex PCR reads and lists one entry per CDR3 protein. Of under 200,000 distinct CDR3 sequences in the sample, about 93% were seen once. The sample consisted of CD4+ T cells from PBMCs. These receptors all stem from a human donor in good health.

The V gene is TRBV29-1, the J gene TRBJ1-4; unclear D gene. With 8 bases removed from V and 7 bases from J, the gap between germline ends came to 14 bases. This CDR3 has 12 amino acids. In germline, CDR1 is SQVTM, CDR2 ANQGSEA. The CDR3 reads CSFMDGFEKLFF. CDR3 nucleotides: TGCAGCTTCATGGACGGTTTTGAAAAACTGTTTTTT.

The chain combines TRBV29-1 with TRBJ1-4; D is uncertain. This CDR3 region has 14 residues. V shed 7 bases and J shed 3 bases, with 15 bases lying between them. CDR1 and CDR2 from the germline V gene are SQVTM and ANQGSEA. The CDR3 loop reads CSARTVDSNEKLFF. In DNA form, the CDR3 reads TGCAGCGCCAGAACGGTAGACTCTAATGAAAAACTGTTTTTT.

This rearrangement joins TRBV20-1 to TRBJ1-2; D may be TRBD1 (6 bases). The CDR3 spans 14 residues. The V and J ends lost 4 bases and 4 bases respectively, with 16 bases between them. CDR1 is DFQATT and CDR2 is SNEGSKA in the germline V gene (reference sequence). This chain's CDR3 is CSANKPGASYGYTF. For the CDR3, the DNA is TGCAGTGCTAATAAACCAGGGGCTTCCTATGGCTACACCTTC.

V and J are TRBV20-1 and TRBJ1-5, with 10 bases aligning to TRBD1. This CDR3 has 15 amino acids. Germline V gene sequence: CDR1 DFQATT, CDR2 SNEGSKA (reference sequence). Trimming cost V 3 bases and J 3 bases; bases outside gene matches: 5. The CDR3 region is CSASGTGVDNQPQHF. As DNA, the CDR3 is TGCAGTGCTAGTGGGACAGGGGTAGACAATCAGCCCCAGCATTTT.

V is TRBV5-1 and J is TRBJ2-1; no clear D gene. Germline values: CDR1 SGHRS, CDR2 YFSETQ. Trimming removed 4 bases at V and 0 bases at J, with 14 bases between. This CDR3 comprises 16 residues. The CDR3 bases are TGCGCCAGCAGCCTCGACCTTCGACACTCCTACAATGAGCAGTTCTTC. Translating gives CASSLDLRHSYNEQFF.

This chain uses TRBV15 with TRBJ2-5, with D possibly being TRBD2 (6 bases). The V gene's germline CDR1 is LNHNV and CDR2 YYDKDF (reference sequence). The CDR3 contains 16 residues. Trimming left V 0 bases short and J 4 bases short, with 15 bases between. The CDR3 loop is CATSRDNPGLLETQYF. The DNA for the CDR3 is TGTGCCACCAGCAGAGATAATCCCGGACTACTAGAGACCCAGTACTTC.

This chain joins TRBV3-1 and TRBJ2-7; D perhaps matches TRBD2 (6 bases). The germline gives CDR1 LGHDT, CDR2 YNNKEL (reference sequence). The V end lost 1 base, the J end lost 3 bases, and 10 bases lay between the germline ends. CDR3 length equals 14 residues. CDR3 nucleotides: TGTGCCAGCAGCCAAGCGCCCGGGAGCTACGAGCAGTACTTC. Translated: CASSQAPGSYEQYF.

The sample holds a few counts of this clonotype. This chain connects TRBV7-2 to TRBJ2-3; D is uncertain. V lost 6 bases, J lost 0 bases, and 7 bases lay in between. Germline CDR1 SGHTA, CDR2 FQGNSA. This CDR3 region has 13 residues. CDR3 coding DNA: TGTGCCAGCAGTTTGGTCAGCACAGATACGCAGTATTTT. As protein: CASSLVSTDTQYF. Full variable domain (remainder filled in from reference TRBV7-2 and TRBJ2-3): GAGVSQSPSNKVTEKGKDVELRCDPISGHTALYWYRQSLGQGLEFLIYFQGNSAPDKSGLPSDRFSAERTGGSVSTLTIQRTQQEDSAVYLCASSLVSTDTQYFGPGTRLTVL.

The J gene is TRBJ1-6, the V gene TRBV5-4; no clear D. The CDR3 spans 16 residues. V shed 4 bases and J shed 1 base, with 12 bases lying between them. Germline CDR1 SGHNT, CDR2 YYREEE (reference sequence). CDR3 region: CASSSPGGSYNSPLHF. In DNA form, the CDR3 reads TGTGCCAGCAGCAGCCCTGGAGGGTCCTATAATTCACCCCTCCACTTT.

The chain carries TRBV6-2 or TRBV6-3 and TRBJ2-5; 15 bases line up with TRBD2. The CDR3 has 20 residues. Trimming removed 4 bases from V and 0 bases from J; junction bases left unmatched: 12. Germline CDR1 is MNHEY and CDR2 is SVGEGT. The CDR3, as DNA: TGTGCCAGCAGTTCCACCAGGACTAGCGGGGGGGCCTCGTACCAAGAGACCCAGTACTTC. It is translated as CASSSTRTSGGASYQETQYF.

This chain uses TRBV20-1 with TRBJ1-1; maybe TRBD1 (6 bases). The germline gives CDR1 DFQATT, CDR2 SNEGSKA (reference sequence). This CDR3 is built from 14 residues. The V and J ends lost 2 bases and 0 bases respectively, with 10 bases between them. The CDR3 sequence: CSARSGAMNTEAFF. In DNA, the CDR3 is TGCAGTGCTAGATCAGGGGCGATGAACACTGAAGCTTTCTTT.

CDR3: CASSIGLAGDYEQYF. In nucleotides, the CDR3 is TGTGCCAGTAGTATCGGCCTAGCGGGAGACTACGAGCAGTACTTC. The chain couples TRBV19 to TRBJ2-7, with 10 bases aligning to TRBD2. The CDR3 consists of 15 residues. Germline V gives CDR1 LNHDA, CDR2 SQIVND (reference sequence). After removal of 3 bases from V and 3 bases from J, the junction contained 5 bases not matched to a gene.